This TCR beta chain was sequenced during a study of T cells after yellow fever vaccination. Turning to the study itself: It was SMART-Seq v4 Ultra Low Input that prepared the fractions with low cell numbers. Findings and limits, study-wide: Some clonotypes were seen in both the CD4 and the CD8 compartments. These made up a small share and likely arose from convergent recombination. The study re-detected most primary-vaccination clones after the booster (around 96% CD4, 88% CD8). A secondary response was less intense yet reached its peak sooner, at day 5 versus 15.

Each CDR3 protein is one row after TCRdb ran MiXCR on the 5' RACE reads. The table shows over 300,000 distinct CDR3 sequences, with 6.8% occurring only once. This clonotype was seen a handful of times. Its specificity is not known. Trimming left V 0 bases short and J 9 bases short, with 18 bases between. Germline V gene data show CDR1 as SEHNR and CDR2 as FQNEAQ (reference sequence). The CDR3 extends over 15 amino acids. The J gene is TRBJ2-7, the V gene TRBV7-9; tentatively, D is TRBD2 (5 bases). The TCR was taken from a man between 18 and 35 years old who received the YFV17D yellow fever vaccine. This sample comprised PBMCs, obtained approximately 40 days after the first yellow fever vaccination. The CDR3 bases are TGTGCCAGCAGCTTAGCATCAGGACTTTACGAGTGGCAGTACTTC. Encoded protein: CASSLASGLYEWQYF.